This T cell receptor (beta chain) was recorded in a study of T cells in Graves' hyperthyroidism and ophthalmopathy. Study-wide points: Researchers found most expanded thyroid clonotypes above 0.001 in blood as well.

The V segment lost 2 bases and the J segment 2 bases; nucleotides outside the gene matches: 3. The germline V gene has CDR1 SGHVS and CDR2 FQNEAQ. This CDR3 is 14 amino acids long. Graves' hyperthyroidism qualified as stable when ophthalmopathy did not progress within 18 months. The diagnostic basis comprised clinical symptoms, serum thyroxine and TRAb, thyroid ultrasound and orbital computed tomography. The TCR beta CDR3 regions underwent amplification using RNA transcripts as the source. The TCR CDR3 was amplified in a first-round RT-PCR using the HTBI primer set. TCRdb re-called the multiplex PCR reads through MiXCR, storing one row per CDR3 protein. The table has 500,000 to 700,000 distinct CDR3 sequences, 16% seen once. This clonotype was picked up many times. Its antigen is as yet unknown.

The sequencing sample was made of blood. The chain links TRBV7-8 to TRBJ2-7; 7 nucleotides line up with TRBD1. The sequence was obtained from a woman younger than 30 with Graves' hyperthyroidism. The CDR3 sequence is CASSLRDRTYEQYF. The CDR3, as DNA: TGTGCCAGCAGCTTACGGGACAGAACCTACGAGCAGTACTTC.